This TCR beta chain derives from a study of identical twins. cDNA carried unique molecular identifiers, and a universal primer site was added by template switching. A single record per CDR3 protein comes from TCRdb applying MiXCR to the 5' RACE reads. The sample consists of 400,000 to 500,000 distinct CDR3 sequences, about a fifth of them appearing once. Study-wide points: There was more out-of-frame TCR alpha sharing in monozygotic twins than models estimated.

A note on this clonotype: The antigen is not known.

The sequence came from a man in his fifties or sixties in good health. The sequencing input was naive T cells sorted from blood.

This CDR3 reads CASSLGRSGTGTSYEQYF. For the CDR3, the DNA is TGTGCCAGCAGCCTAGGTAGATCCGGGACAGGAACCTCCTACGAGCAGTACTTC. This rearrangement joins TRBV11-1 to TRBJ2-7, with TRBD1 matching over 8 bases. With V trimmed by 5 bases and J by 0 bases, 15 bases remained unmatched. CDR1 is SGHAT, CDR2 FQDESV, per germline (reference sequence). The CDR3 has 18 amino acids.